The next 14 T cell receptor beta chains were all read from a single sample in a study of shared clonotypes between healthy human individuals. TCRdb's table, derived via immunoSEQ multiplex PCR, lists solely in-frame clones and lacks some. The sample comprises roughly 2.2 million clones, 85% to 95% of which are singletons, and 0.35% to 0.5% rests with the top ten. The sequenced material came from naive CD4+ T cells from PBMCs. Subset indicated: CD45RA+ positively selected. These receptors were collected from a young man in good health. Some clones in this sample may be carry-over from other donors' samples.

The gene calls are TRBV6-5 and TRBJ1-1, with D unresolved. Trimming cost V 8 bases and J 2 bases, with 9 bases left between them. This CDR3 has 12 residues. The germline V gene has CDR1 MNHEY and CDR2 SVGAGI. CDR3 loop: CASYTPNTEAFF. DNA for the CDR3: TGTGCCAGCTACACACCTAACACTGAAGCTTTCTTT.

This chain uses TRBV19 with TRBJ2-7; D uncertain. The germline gives CDR1 LNHDA, CDR2 SQIVND (reference sequence). V lost 3 bases, J lost 0 bases, and 15 bases lay in between. CDR3 length: 16 amino acids. The DNA of the CDR3 is TGTGCCAGTAGTATCTCTCCCCGGGTGAACTCCTACGAGCAGTACTTC. This sequence encodes CASSISPRVNSYEQYF.

With respect to this clone: Other DNA sequences in this specimen translate into the identical CDR3. The chain links TRBV5-1 to TRBJ2-3; unclear D gene. Germline V gene sequence: CDR1 SGHRS, CDR2 YFSETQ. This CDR3 contains 13 residues. Between the trimmed V and J ends, which lost 7 bases and 1 base, there was a span of 10 bases. In DNA form, the CDR3 reads TGCGCCAGCTCATCAGGACGCACAGATACGCAGTATTTT. Its translation: CASSSGRTDTQYF.

The chain joins TRBV28 to TRBJ2-7, with D possibly being TRBD2 (6 bases). Trimming took off 5 bases at V and 3 bases at J, with 20 bases between the two ends. The V gene's germline CDR1 is MDHEN and CDR2 SYDVKM. This CDR3 region has 16 residues. This chain's CDR3 is CASSLLLRGWDYEQYF. CDR3 in DNA: TGTGCCAGCAGTCTACTCCTTCGGGGGTGGGACTACGAGCAGTACTTC. Together with reference TRBV28 and TRBJ2-7, the CDR3 gives the full variable domain: DVKVTQSSRYLVKRTGEKVFLECVQDMDHENMFWYRQDPGLGLRLIYFSYDVKMKEKGDIPEGYSVSREKKERFSLILESASTNQTSMYLCASSLLLRGWDYEQYFGPGTRLTVT.

J is TRBJ1-5 and V is TRBV28; D ambiguous. CDR1 and CDR2 (germline): MDHEN, SYDVKM. V was shortened by 7 bases and J by 7 bases, with 11 bases between the two germline ends. The CDR3 has 12 residues. In DNA form, the CDR3 reads TGTGCCAGCAATTCCTTCCCCCAGCCCCAGCATTTT. Residues: CASNSFPQPQHF.

The chain combines TRBV6-1 with TRBJ1-2; D is ambiguous. This CDR3 contains 15 residues. V was pared by 5 bases and J by 7 bases, with 20 bases between. From germline, CDR1 is MNHNS and CDR2 SASEGT. CDR3 protein: CASSQKNPPSGGYTF. In nucleotides, the CDR3 is TGTGCCAGCAGTCAAAAAAATCCCCCCTCTGGTGGCTACACCTTC.

This clone was picked up one time. The chain has TRBV7-3 and TRBJ2-5; 8 bases are a match to TRBD1. The CDR3 is 16 amino acids. J lost 5 bases, V lost 2 bases, and 10 bases had no gene match. Germline CDR1 reads SGHTA; CDR2 reads FQGTGA. The CDR3 region has the DNA TGTGCCAGCAGCTTATCCAGCCAGGGGGCTATGGAGACCCAGTACTTC. It codes for CASSLSSQGAMETQYF.

V is TRBV28 and J is TRBJ2-3, with D unresolved. The germline CDR1 and CDR2 sequences are MDHEN and SYDVKM. Trimming removed 2 bases at V and 6 bases at J, with 9 bases between. The CDR3 has 13 amino acids. CDR3 amino acids: CASSLDRQDTQYF. As DNA, the CDR3 is TGTGCCAGCAGTTTAGACCGCCAGGATACGCAGTATTTT. Together with reference TRBV28 and TRBJ2-3, the CDR3 gives the full variable domain: DVKVTQSSRYLVKRTGEKVFLECVQDMDHENMFWYRQDPGLGLRLIYFSYDVKMKEKGDIPEGYSVSREKKERFSLILESASTNQTSMYLCASSLDRQDTQYFGPGTRLTVL.

V is TRBV15 and J is TRBJ2-7; D is ambiguous. Germline CDR1 is LNHNV and CDR2 is YYDKDF (reference sequence). Trimming took 3 bases from V and 3 from J, leaving 12 bases between them. This CDR3 has 14 amino acids. DNA for the CDR3: TGTGCCACCAGCAGTCTAGGCGGTATCTACGAGCAGTACTTC. Translating it yields CATSSLGGIYEQYF.

This rearrangement joins TRBV9 to TRBJ2-1, with 7 bases that match TRBD2. Germline CDR1 SGDLS, CDR2 YYNGEE. V dropped 4 bases and J dropped 3; count of bases not matched to a gene: 7. The length of the CDR3 is 15 residues. CDR3 DNA: TGTGCCAGCAGCCCGACTAGCAATAGCTACAATGAGCAGTTCTTC. This encodes CASSPTSNSYNEQFF. Supplemented by reference TRBV9 and TRBJ2-1, the full variable domain reads DSGVTQTPKHLITATGQRVTLRCSPRSGDLSVYWYQQSLDQGLQFLIQYYNGEERAKGNILERFSAQQFPDLHSELNLSSLELGDSALYFCASSPTSNSYNEQFFGPGTRLTVL.

The J gene is TRBJ2-1, the V gene TRBV6-5; 11 positions agree with TRBD2. The J segment lost 5 bases and the V segment lost 10 bases, leaving 7 bases of the junction unmatched. The germline CDR1 and CDR2 sequences are MNHEY and SVGAGI. The CDR3 is 14 amino acids. The CDR3 DNA follows: TGTGCCATCAAGACTAGCGGGAACCACAATGAGCAGTTCTTC. Translating it yields CAIKTSGNHNEQFF.

The chain links TRBV27 to TRBJ1-1; 7 bases agree with TRBD1. Germline CDR1 and CDR2: MNHEY and SMNVEV (reference sequence). The CDR3 is 14 residues long. V dropped 2 bases and J dropped 4; count of bases not matched to a gene: 4. CDR3 DNA sequence: TGTGCCAGCAGTTTAGAACAGGGGTTCACTGAAGCTTTCTTT. Protein product: CASSLEQGFTEAFF.

The rearrangement joins TRBV7-2 to TRBJ2-7, with TRBD2 matching over 7 bases. Germline V CDR1 and CDR2: SGHTA, FQGNSA. The V segment lost 4 bases and the J segment 4 bases; nucleotides outside the gene matches: 7. This CDR3 has 14 amino acids. The CDR3 DNA reads as TGTGCCAGCAGCTGGAGGGAGGGAACTTACGAGCAGTACTTC. It is translated as CASSWREGTYEQYF.

V and J are TRBV5-5 and TRBJ2-6; D is unresolved. Trimming stripped 4 bases from V and 1 base from J, with 6 bases between. CDR3 length: 14 amino acids. CDR1 and CDR2 from the germline V gene are SGHKS and YYEKEE (reference sequence). The CDR3 DNA follows: TGTGCCAGCAGCCCCCGATCTGGGGCCAACGTCCTGACTTTC. The encoded protein is CASSPRSGANVLTF.